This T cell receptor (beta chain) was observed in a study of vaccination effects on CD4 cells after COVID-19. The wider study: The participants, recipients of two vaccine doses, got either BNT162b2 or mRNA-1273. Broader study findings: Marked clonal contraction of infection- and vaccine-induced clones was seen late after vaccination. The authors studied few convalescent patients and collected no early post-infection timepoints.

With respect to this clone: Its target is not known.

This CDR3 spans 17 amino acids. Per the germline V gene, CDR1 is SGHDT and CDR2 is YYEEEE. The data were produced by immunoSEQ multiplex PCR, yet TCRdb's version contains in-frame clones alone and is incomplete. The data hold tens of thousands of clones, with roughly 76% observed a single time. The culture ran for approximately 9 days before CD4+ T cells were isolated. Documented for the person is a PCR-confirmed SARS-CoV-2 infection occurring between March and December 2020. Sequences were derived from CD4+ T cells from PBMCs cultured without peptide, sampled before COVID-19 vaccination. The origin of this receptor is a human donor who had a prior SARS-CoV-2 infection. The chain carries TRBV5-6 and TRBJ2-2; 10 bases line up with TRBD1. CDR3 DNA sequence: TGTGCAAAGCAGTGGGGGACAGGGGTCCTGAACACCGGGGAGCTGTTTTTT. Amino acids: CAKQWGTGVLNTGELFF.